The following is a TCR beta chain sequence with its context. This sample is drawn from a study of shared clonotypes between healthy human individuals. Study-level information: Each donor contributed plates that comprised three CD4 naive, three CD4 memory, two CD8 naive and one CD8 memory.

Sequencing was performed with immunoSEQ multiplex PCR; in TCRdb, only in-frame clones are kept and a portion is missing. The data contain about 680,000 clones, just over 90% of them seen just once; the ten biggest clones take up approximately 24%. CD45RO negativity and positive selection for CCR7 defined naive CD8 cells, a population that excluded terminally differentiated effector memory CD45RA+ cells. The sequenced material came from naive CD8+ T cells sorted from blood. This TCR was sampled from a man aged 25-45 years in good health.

CDR3 in DNA: TGTGCCAGCAGCTCAACCGGGACAGGGTTCTACAATGAGCAGTTCTTC. It is translated as CASSSTGTGFYNEQFF. J is TRBJ2-1 and V is TRBV5-4; 9 bases are shared with TRBD1. The CDR3 length is 16 residues. Germline values: CDR1 SGHNT, CDR2 YYREEE (reference sequence). With V trimmed by 3 bases and J by 3 bases, 7 bases remained unmatched.